Sequencing of this TCR beta chain was carried out in a study of T cells in Graves' hyperthyroidism and ophthalmopathy. Study-wide results and caveats: Most thyroid clonotypes expanded above 0.001 appeared in blood too.

A remark on this clonotype: Antigen: not known.

V shed 0 bases, J shed 0 bases, and the junction held 14 bases outside the gene matches. This CDR3 has 20 residues. The germline V gene encodes CDR1 SEHNR and CDR2 FQNEAQ (reference sequence). Extraction of PBMCs used roughly 10 ml of fresh peripheral blood. From RNA transcripts, TCR beta CDR3 regions were amplified. A first-round RT-PCR of the TCR CDR3 used the HTBI primer set. TCRdb re-derived calls from the multiplex PCR reads in MiXCR, one entry per CDR3 protein. The top ten hold around 6.6% of the sample, which has 540,000 or so distinct CDR3 sequences, approximately 14% seen once. The source is a woman in her thirties with Graves' hyperthyroidism. Sequencing input: blood. This chain uses TRBV7-9 with TRBJ2-1; 7 nucleotides agree with TRBD1. CDR3 bases: TGTGCCAGCAGCTTAGCGATAGGGGTAGGGGGCTCAAGCTCCTACAATGAGCAGTTCTTC. Amino acids: CASSLAIGVGGSSSYNEQFF. Full variable domain (remainder filled in from reference TRBV7-9 and TRBJ2-1): DTGVSQNPRHKITKRGQNVTFRCDPISEHNRLYWYRQTLGQGPEFLTYFQNEAQLEKSRLLSDRFSAERPKGSFSTLEIQRTEQGDSAMYLCASSLAIGVGGSSSYNEQFFGPGTRLTVL.